Listed here is a single TCR beta chain. Everyone who took part was roughly 18 to 90 years old, and they came from 20 to 25 US areas. Allocation to cohorts depended on clinical history reported by the participants. This record belongs to a study of blood T cell repertoires in COVID-19. Study as a whole: T cells, B-cell-depleted T cells, or PBMCs supplied cDNA or gDNA.

Per the authors' pipeline: The authors estimated nucleated cell counts from reference gene primer amplification. TCRdb's table, derived via immunoSEQ multiplex PCR, lists solely in-frame clones and lacks some. V and J calls and clone size are those listed in that table; D and trimming were worked out from the DNA. The table lists more than 110,000 clones, approximately 80% of them singletons. CDR1 is MDHEN and CDR2 is SYDVKM in the germline V gene. The V and J ends lost 0 bases and 2 bases, in that order; junction bases with no gene match: 3. There are 16 residues in the CDR3. This rearrangement joins TRBV28 to TRBJ2-3, with 9 nucleotides matching TRBD1. The TCR comes from a woman aged 45-60 years who had recovered from COVID-19. Sequenced sample: PBMCs or T cells enriched from blood (not recorded which). CDR3 sequence: CASSLWGTGPTDTQYF. The CDR3, as DNA: TGTGCCAGCAGTTTATGGGGGACAGGGCCCACAGATACGCAGTATTTT.